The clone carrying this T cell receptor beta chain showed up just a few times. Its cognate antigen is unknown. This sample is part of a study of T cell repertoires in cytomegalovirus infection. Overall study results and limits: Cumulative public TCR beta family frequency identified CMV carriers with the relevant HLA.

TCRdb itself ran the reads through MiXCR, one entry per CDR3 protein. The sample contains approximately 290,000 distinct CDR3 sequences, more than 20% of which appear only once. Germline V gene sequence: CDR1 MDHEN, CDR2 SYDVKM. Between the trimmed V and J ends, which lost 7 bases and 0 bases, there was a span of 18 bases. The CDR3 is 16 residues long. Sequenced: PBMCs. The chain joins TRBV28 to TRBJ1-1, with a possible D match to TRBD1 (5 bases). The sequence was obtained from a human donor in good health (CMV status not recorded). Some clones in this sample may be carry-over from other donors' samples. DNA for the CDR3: TGTGCCAGCACCCCCCAGGGCCAGGGATTGAACACTGAAGCTTTCTTT. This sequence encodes CASTPQGQGLNTEAFF.